This T cell receptor beta chain was sequenced during a study of blood T cell repertoires in COVID-19 (dated by TCRdb to the early 2020s). Study-wide context: Samples from collaborators originated in the United States, Italy and Spain and spanned both the acute and convalescent phases of COVID-19. Where available, HLA class I and class II types were taken from metadata supplied by the sample provider and were not determined by assay-based typing. The dataset comprised deeply sampled blood TCRbeta repertoires from subjects exposed to, actively infected with, or recovered from COVID-19. The material from the prospective study consisted of cDNA or gDNA derived from T cells, B-cell-depleted T cells, or PBMCs. Nearly every sample came with metadata listing a de-identified subject ID, COVID-19 status, age in years and sex. Samples were obtained from the ongoing ImmuneRACE study (first 160 participants) and from 1,254 subjects provided by 6 global collaborators. The repertoires were released in a freely available public database intended as a resource for research on the immune response to SARS-CoV-2. Overall results and qualifications from the work: The amount of clinical and demographic metadata varied by source and participant and was provided uncurated.

The immunoSEQ Assay, a bias-controlled multiplex PCR, was used to amplify TCRbeta CDR3 regions from genomic DNA. The authors' analysis ran thus. The number of nucleated cells in each sample was estimated from the amplification of reference gene primers within the assay. Sequence reads were collapsed and filtered to measure the absolute abundance of every unique TCRbeta CDR3 rearrangement. Productive Simpson clonality was computed per sample as the square root of Simpson's diversity index over productive rearrangements. Drawn from immuneACCESS, this table holds only the in-frame rearrangements with V and J called that TCRdb kept. Clones are partly lost; checked studies trace under half to an unresolved V gene and leave the rest unexplained. V, J and clone size derive from that table, while D and trimming were established from the DNA sequence. Here the sample has 150,000 to 200,000 clones; 70% to 90% occur a single time. About 0.98% of the sample is in the top ten clones.

Its CDR3 holds 14 amino acids, cysteine through valine. Only the CDR3 portion is preserved as DNA: 42 bases, with reading frame beginning at the first base. For CDR1 and CDR2, the germline V gene lists MGHDK and SYGVNS. The junction shows trimming of 5 bases on V and 2 bases on J, and the gene matches do not reach 6 bases of it. Whole blood was collected in K2EDTA tubes by collaborating institutions according to the institutions' own protocols. For TCRbeta analysis, collaborator samples were shipped as frozen whole blood, as isolated PBMCs, or as DNA extracted from either sample type. Notes on this clone: Its antigen has not been determined. Qualities for individual bases were not recorded, and no much larger clone is one base off.

The receptor chain draws on TRBV25-1 and TRBJ2-7; 7 bases in between match TRBD1. The origin of this receptor is a man aged 18 to 30 with acute or convalescent COVID-19. Input material: peripheral blood. The DNA sequence is TGTGCCAGCAGTACCGACGGACAGGCCTACGAGCAGTACGTC. It encodes CASSTDGQAYEQYV.